This T cell receptor beta chain was found in a study of blood T cells in healthy people across ages. Study conclusions and caveats: PBMCs were not sorted, which prevented a conclusive comparison of naive versus antigen-experienced cells.

Alongside a J-beta primer mix, a sample-barcoded 5' primer served in a second PCR lasting 7 to 11 cycles. TCRdb called the 5' RACE reads again in MiXCR, with one record for every CDR3 protein. The sample lists some 760,000 distinct CDR3 sequences; roughly 25% were seen once. This CDR3 comprises 11 residues. CDR1 and CDR2 from the germline V gene are ENHRY and SYGVKD. Comment on this clonotype: As yet, its antigen is unknown.

The study drew donors from healthy Caucasian individuals in Russia aged about 6 to 100. This sample was also put to use in a study of T cells of mothers and their children. That source reports: Among related mother-child pairs, overlap was slightly higher than in unrelated pairs, though not significantly.

This chain joins TRBV10-3 and TRBJ2-5; D is perhaps TRBD2 (5 bases). The J call is in doubt because the DNA end fits TRBJ2-7 better. This TCR was sampled from a boy aged 5 to 17 in good health. Specimen: blood. The CDR3 reads CAISGTGEQYF. The CDR3 nucleotides are TGTGCCATCAGTGGGACTGGCGAGCAGTACTTC.